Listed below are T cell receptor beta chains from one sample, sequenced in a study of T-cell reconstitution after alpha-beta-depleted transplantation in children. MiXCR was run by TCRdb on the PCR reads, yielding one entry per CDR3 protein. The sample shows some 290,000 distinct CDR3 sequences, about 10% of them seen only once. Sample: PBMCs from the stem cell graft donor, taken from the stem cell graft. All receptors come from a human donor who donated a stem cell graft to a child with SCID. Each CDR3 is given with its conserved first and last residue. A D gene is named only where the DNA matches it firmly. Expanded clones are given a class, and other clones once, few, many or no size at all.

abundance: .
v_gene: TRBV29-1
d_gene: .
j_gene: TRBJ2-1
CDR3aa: CSVEDIEDEQFF
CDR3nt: TGCAGCGTTGAAGACATCGAGGATGAGCAGTTCTTC

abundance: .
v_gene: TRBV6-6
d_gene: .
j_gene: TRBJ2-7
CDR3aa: CATRTASYEQYF
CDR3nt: TGTGCCACCCGGACAGCCTCCTACGAGCAGTACTTC

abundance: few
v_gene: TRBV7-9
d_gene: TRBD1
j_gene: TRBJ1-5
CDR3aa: CASSFDDRGNQPQHF
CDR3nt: TGTGCCAGCAGCTTCGATGACAGGGGCAATCAGCCCCAGCATTTT

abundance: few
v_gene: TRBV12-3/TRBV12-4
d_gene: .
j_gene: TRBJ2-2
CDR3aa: CASGAGELFF
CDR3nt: TGTGCCAGCGGTGCCGGGGAGCTGTTTTTT

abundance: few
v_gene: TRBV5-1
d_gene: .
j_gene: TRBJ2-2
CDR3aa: CASREVSTGELFF
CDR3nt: TGCGCCAGCAGGGAGGTGTCCACCGGGGAGCTGTTTTTT

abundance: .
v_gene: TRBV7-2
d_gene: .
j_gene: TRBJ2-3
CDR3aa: CASSSFADTQYF
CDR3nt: TGTGCCAGCAGCTCCTTCGCAGATACGCAGTATTTT

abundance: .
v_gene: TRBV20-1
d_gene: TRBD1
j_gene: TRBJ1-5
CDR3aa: CSASSGGPWSQHF
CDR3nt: TGCAGTGCTTCCTCAGGGGGACCATGGTCCCAGCATTTT

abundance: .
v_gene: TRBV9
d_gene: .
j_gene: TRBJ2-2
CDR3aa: CASSVEEGRDTGELFF
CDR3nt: TGTGCCAGCAGCGTAGAAGAGGGGCGCGACACCGGGGAGCTGTTTTTT

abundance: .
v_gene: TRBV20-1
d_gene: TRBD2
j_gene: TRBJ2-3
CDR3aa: CSATERGGSPDTQYF
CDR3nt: TGCAGTGCTACGGAGCGGGGGGGCTCTCCAGATACGCAGTATTTT

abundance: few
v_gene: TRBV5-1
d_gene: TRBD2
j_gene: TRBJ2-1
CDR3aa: CASSQTSGDYNEQFF
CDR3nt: TGCGCCAGCAGCCAGACTAGCGGGGACTACAATGAGCAGTTCTTC

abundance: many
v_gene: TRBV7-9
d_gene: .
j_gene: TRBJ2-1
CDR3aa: CASSLKSWGISYNEQFF
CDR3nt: TGTGCCAGCAGCTTAAAATCATGGGGAATCTCCTACAATGAGCAGTTCTTC

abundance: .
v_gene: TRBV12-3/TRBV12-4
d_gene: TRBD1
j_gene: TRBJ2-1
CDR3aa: CASRPGGLSYNEQFF
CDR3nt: TGTGCCAGCAGGCCAGGGGGCCTCTCCTACAATGAGCAGTTCTTC

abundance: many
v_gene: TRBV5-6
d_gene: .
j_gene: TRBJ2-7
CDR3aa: CASRGVASEQYF
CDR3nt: TGTGCCAGCAGGGGGGTAGCGAGCGAGCAGTACTTC

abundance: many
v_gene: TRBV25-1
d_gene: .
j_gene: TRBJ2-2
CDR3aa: CASSDRVEVGELFF
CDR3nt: TGTGCCAGCAGTGACAGGGTGGAGGTCGGGGAGCTGTTTTTT

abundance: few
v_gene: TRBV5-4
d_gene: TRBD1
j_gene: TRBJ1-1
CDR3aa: CASSPWTGGFTEAFF
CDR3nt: TGTGCCAGCAGCCCGTGGACAGGGGGCTTCACTGAAGCTTTCTTT

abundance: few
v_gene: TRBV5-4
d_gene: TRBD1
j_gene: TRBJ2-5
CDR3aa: CASSPPDRVSQETQYF
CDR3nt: TGTGCCAGCAGCCCCCCGGACAGGGTGTCTCAAGAGACCCAGTACTTC

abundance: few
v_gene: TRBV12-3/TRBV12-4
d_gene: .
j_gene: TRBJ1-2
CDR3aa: CASSYRFNGYTF
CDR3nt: TGTGCCAGCAGTTACCGATTCAATGGCTACACCTTC

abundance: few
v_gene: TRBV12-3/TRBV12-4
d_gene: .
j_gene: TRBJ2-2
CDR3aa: CASSHPLSGELFF
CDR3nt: TGTGCCAGCAGTCACCCCCTTTCTGGGGAGCTGTTTTTT

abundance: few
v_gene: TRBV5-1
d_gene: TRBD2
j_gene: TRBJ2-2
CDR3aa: CASSPGTSGGQRELFF
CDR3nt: TGCGCCAGCAGTCCGGGGACTAGCGGGGGCCAACGGGAGCTGTTTTTT

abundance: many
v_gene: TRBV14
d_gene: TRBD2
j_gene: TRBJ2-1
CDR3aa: CASSQEGLAGVPSSYNEQFF
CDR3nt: TGTGCCAGCAGCCAAGAAGGACTAGCGGGGGTCCCAAGCTCCTACAATGAGCAGTTCTTC

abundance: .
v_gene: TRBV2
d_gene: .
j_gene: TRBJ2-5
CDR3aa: CASSERTAKETQYF
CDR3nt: TGTGCCAGCAGTGAAAGGACAGCAAAAGAGACCCAGTACTTC

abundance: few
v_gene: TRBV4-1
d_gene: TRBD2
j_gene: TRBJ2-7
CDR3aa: CASSQGLGYEQYF
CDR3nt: TGCGCCAGCAGCCAGGGACTAGGGTACGAGCAGTACTTC

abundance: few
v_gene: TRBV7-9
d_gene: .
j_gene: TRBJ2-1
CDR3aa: CASSLVTGTEQFF
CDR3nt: TGTGCCAGCAGCTTAGTTACAGGAACAGAGCAGTTCTTC

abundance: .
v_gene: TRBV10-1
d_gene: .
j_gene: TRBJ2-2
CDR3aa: CASSLSGGATGELFF
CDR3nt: TGCGCCAGCAGCCTCTCTGGGGGGGCGACCGGGGAGCTGTTTTTT

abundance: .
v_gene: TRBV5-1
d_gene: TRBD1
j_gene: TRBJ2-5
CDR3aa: CASSRQGALDKETQYF
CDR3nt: TGCGCCAGCAGCCGACAGGGAGCCCTAGATAAAGAGACCCAGTACTTC

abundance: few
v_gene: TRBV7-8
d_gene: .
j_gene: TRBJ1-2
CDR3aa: CASSLVQELNYGYTF
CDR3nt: TGTGCCAGCAGCTTAGTACAGGAACTTAACTATGGCTACACCTTC

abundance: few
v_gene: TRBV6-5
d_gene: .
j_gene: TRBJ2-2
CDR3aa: CASGPSTGELFF
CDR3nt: TGTGCCAGCGGCCCGTCTACCGGGGAGCTGTTTTTT

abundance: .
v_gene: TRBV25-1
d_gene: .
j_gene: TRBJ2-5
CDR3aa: CASRPTGAAIQETQYF
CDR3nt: TGTGCCAGCAGACCCACAGGAGCTGCCATCCAAGAGACCCAGTACTTC

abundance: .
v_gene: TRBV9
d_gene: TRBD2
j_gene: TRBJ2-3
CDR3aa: CASSVFGTSGTDTQYF
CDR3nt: TGTGCCAGCAGCGTATTCGGGACTAGCGGGACAGATACGCAGTATTTT

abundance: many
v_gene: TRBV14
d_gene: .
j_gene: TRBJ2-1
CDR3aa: CASSRSPSVEQFF
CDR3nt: TGTGCCAGCAGCCGATCCCCTAGCGTCGAGCAGTTCTTC

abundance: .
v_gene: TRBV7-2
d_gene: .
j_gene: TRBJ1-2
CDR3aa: CASSLGGSYGGGYTF
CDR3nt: TGTGCCAGCAGCTTAGGCGGCAGCTACGGGGGGGGCTACACCTTC

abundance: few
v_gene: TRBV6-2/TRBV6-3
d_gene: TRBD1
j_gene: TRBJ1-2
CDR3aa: CALGTGQGAMGYTF
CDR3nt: TGTGCCTTAGGAACGGGACAGGGAGCGATGGGCTACACCTTC

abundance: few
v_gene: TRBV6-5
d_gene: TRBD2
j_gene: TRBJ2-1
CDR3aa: CASSYSRLAASWEQFF
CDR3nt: TGTGCCAGCAGTTACTCCCGACTAGCGGCCTCGTGGGAGCAGTTCTTC

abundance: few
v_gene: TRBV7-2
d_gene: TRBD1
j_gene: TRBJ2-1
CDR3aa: CASSFWTGDNEQFF
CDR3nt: TGTGCCAGCAGCTTTTGGACAGGGGACAATGAGCAGTTCTTC

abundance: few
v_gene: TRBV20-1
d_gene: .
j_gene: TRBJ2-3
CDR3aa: CSASQLAGVPDTQYF
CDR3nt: TGCAGTGCTAGTCAACTAGCCGGCGTCCCTGATACGCAGTATTTT

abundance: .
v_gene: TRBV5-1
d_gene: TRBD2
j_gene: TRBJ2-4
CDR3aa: CASSSGLAGENIQYF
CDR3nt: TGCGCCAGCAGCTCGGGACTAGCGGGGGAAAACATTCAGTACTTC

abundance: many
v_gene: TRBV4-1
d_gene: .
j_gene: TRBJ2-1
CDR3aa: CASSQGAAYNEQFF
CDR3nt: TGCGCCAGCAGCCAAGGCGCGGCGTACAATGAGCAGTTCTTC

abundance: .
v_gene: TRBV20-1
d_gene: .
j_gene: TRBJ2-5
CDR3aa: CSAREIRGAETQYF
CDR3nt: TGCAGTGCTAGAGAGATCCGGGGGGCAGAGACCCAGTACTTC

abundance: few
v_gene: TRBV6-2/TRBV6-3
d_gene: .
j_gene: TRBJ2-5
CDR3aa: CASSYSAGEVFETQYF
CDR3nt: TGTGCCAGCAGTTACAGTGCAGGGGAGGTGTTTGAGACCCAGTACTTC

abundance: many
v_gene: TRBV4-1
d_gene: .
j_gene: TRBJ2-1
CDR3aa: CASSQGGLGHNEQFF
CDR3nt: TGCGCCAGCAGCCAGGGAGGCTTGGGCCACAATGAGCAGTTCTTC

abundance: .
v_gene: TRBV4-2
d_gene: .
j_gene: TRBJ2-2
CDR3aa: CASSQDGWEATGELFF
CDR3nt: TGTGCCAGCAGCCAAGATGGGTGGGAGGCGACCGGGGAGCTGTTTTTT

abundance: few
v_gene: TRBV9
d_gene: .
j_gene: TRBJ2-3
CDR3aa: CASSVAPVPTDTQYF
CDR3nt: TGTGCCAGCAGCGTAGCGCCAGTTCCCACAGATACGCAGTATTTT

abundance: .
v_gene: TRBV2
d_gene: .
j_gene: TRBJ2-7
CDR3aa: CASRTQGYEQYF
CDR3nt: TGTGCCAGCAGGACTCAAGGCTACGAGCAGTACTTC

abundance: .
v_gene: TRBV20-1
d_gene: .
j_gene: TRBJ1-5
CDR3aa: CSAWGAIGGNQPQHF
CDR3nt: TGCAGTGCTTGGGGGGCCATTGGGGGCAATCAGCCCCAGCATTTT

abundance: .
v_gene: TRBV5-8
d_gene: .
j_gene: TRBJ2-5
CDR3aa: CASSLYITYQETQYF
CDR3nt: TGTGCCAGCAGCTTGTATATCACGTACCAAGAGACCCAGTACTTC

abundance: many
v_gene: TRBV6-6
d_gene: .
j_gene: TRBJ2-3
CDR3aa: CASSLDTQYF
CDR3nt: TGTGCCAGCAGTCTAGATACGCAGTATTTT

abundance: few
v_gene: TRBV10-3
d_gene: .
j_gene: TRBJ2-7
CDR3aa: CAISEFPGSYEQYF
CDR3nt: TGTGCCATCAGTGAGTTCCCGGGCTCCTACGAGCAGTACTTC

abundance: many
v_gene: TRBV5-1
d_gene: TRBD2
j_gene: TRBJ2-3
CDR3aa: CASATLAGSDTQYF
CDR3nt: TGCGCCAGCGCCACCCTAGCGGGGTCAGATACGCAGTATTTT

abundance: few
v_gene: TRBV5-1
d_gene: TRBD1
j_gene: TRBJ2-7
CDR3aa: CASSLDSTGGFYEQYF
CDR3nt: TGCGCCAGCAGCTTGGATAGCACAGGGGGATTTTACGAGCAGTACTTC

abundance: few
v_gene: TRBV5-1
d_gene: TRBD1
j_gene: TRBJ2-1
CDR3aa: CASSLGDRGLQFF
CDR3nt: TGCGCCAGCAGCTTGGGTGACAGGGGGTTGCAGTTCTTC